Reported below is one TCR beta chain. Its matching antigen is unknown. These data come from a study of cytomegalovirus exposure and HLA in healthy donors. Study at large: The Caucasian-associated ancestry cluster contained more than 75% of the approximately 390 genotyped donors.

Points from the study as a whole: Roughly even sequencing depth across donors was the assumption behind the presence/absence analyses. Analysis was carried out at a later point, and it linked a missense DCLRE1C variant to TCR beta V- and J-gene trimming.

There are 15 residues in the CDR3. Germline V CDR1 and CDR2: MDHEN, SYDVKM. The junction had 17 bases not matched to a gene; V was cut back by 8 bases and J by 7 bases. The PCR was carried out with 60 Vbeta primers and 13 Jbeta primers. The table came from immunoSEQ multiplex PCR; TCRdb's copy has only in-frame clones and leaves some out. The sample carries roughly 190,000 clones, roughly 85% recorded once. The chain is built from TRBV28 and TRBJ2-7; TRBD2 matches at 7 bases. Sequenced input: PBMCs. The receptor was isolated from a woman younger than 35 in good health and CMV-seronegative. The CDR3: CASAARGETSGEQYF. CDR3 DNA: TGTGCCAGCGCAGCACGGGGGGAGACTAGTGGGGAGCAGTACTTC.